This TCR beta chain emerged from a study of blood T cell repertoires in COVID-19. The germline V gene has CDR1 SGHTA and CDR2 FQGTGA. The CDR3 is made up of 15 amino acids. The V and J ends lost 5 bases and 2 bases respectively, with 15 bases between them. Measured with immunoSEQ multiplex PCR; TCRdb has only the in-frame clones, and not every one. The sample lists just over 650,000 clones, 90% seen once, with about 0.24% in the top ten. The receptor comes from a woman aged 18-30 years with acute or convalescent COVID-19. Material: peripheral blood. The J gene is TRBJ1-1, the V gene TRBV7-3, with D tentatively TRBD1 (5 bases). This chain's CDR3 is CASSRLGGDNTEAFF. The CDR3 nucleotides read TGTGCCAGCAGCCGCCTAGGAGGGGACAACACTGAAGCTTTCTTT.